The next 6 T cell receptor beta chains were all read from a single sample in a study of early T cells in non-severe SARS-CoV-2 infection. TCRdb passed the 5' RACE reads through MiXCR, listing each CDR3 protein once. The sample lists about 110,000 distinct CDR3 sequences, around an eighth occurring once. The sample in question was whole blood, obtained at baseline. The receptors here all came from an adult who was a healthcare worker with PCR-confirmed SARS-CoV-2 infection or an uninfected control (not recorded which).

On this clonotype itself: A read error may produce the germline difference seen at one junction end. The rearrangement uses TRBV7-3 and TRBJ2-3; 13 bases are shared with TRBD2. The germline V gene encodes CDR1 SGHTA and CDR2 FQGTGA. The CDR3 has 15 amino acids. The CDR3 region is CASSRTSGSRNTHYF. As DNA, the CDR3 is TGTGCCAGCAGCCGGACTAGCGGGAGTAGGAATACGCATTATTTT. The complete variable domain, with remaining parts taken from reference TRBV7-3 and TRBJ2-3, reads GAGVSQTPSNKVTEKGKYVELRCDPISGHTALYWYRQSLGQGPEFLIYFQGTGAADDSGLPNDRFFAVRPEGSVSTLKIQRTERGDSAVYLCASSRTSGSRNTHYFGPGTRLTVL.

The chain uses TRBV5-1 and TRBJ2-3; D is unresolved. CDR1 SGHRS and CDR2 YFSETQ come from the germline V gene. Trimming removed 0 bases at V and 1 base at J, with 9 bases between. The CDR3 spans 15 residues. This CDR3 is CASSLGRRGTDTQYF. The CDR3 region has the DNA TGCGCCAGCAGCTTGGGACGGCGCGGCACAGATACGCAGTATTTT. Full variable domain (outside the CDR3, taken from reference TRBV5-1 and TRBJ2-3): KAGVTQTPRYLIKTRGQQVTLSCSPISGHRSVSWYQQTPGQGLQFLFEYFSETQRNKGNFPGRFSGRQFSNSRSEMNVSTLELGDSALYLCASSLGRRGTDTQYFGPGTRLTVL.

The genes are TRBV5-8 and TRBJ1-2; D gene uncertain. CDR1 SGHTS and CDR2 YDEGEE come from the germline V gene. Between the trimmed V and J ends, which lost 0 bases and 0 bases, there was a span of 6 bases. This CDR3 contains 14 residues. CDR3 DNA sequence: TGTGCCAGCAGCTTGGTACCTTCTAACTATGGCTACACCTTC. Its translation is CASSLVPSNYGYTF.

Only a few counts were recorded for this clonotype. The J gene is TRBJ2-1, the V gene TRBV7-2; TRBD2 agrees at 10 bases. CDR1 and CDR2 (germline): SGHTA, FQGNSA. Trimming cost V 4 bases and J 5 bases; bases outside gene matches: 2. The CDR3 covers 14 residues. The CDR3 coding sequence is TGTGCCAGCAGCTACGGACTAGCGGACAATGAGCAGTTCTTC. It codes for CASSYGLADNEQFF.

The chain joins TRBV29-1 to TRBJ1-1; D may be TRBD1 (5 bases). V was clipped by 6 bases and J by 6 bases, with 26 bases between them. In germline, CDR1 is SQVTM, CDR2 ANQGSEA. This CDR3 is 16 amino acids long. CDR3 residues: CSVGGNMKSSVSEAFF. For the CDR3, the DNA is TGCAGCGTCGGGGGAAATATGAAAAGTTCGGTCTCTGAAGCTTTCTTT.

This clonotype was observed at least ten times. This chain connects TRBV18 to TRBJ1-1; no clear D. The germline gives CDR1 KGHSH, CDR2 LQKENI. This CDR3 comprises 13 residues. V shed 2 bases and J shed 0 bases, with 4 bases lying between them. The CDR3 region has the DNA TGTGCCAGCTCACCAGGGATGAACACTGAAGCTTTCTTT. Translation gives CASSPGMNTEAFF.